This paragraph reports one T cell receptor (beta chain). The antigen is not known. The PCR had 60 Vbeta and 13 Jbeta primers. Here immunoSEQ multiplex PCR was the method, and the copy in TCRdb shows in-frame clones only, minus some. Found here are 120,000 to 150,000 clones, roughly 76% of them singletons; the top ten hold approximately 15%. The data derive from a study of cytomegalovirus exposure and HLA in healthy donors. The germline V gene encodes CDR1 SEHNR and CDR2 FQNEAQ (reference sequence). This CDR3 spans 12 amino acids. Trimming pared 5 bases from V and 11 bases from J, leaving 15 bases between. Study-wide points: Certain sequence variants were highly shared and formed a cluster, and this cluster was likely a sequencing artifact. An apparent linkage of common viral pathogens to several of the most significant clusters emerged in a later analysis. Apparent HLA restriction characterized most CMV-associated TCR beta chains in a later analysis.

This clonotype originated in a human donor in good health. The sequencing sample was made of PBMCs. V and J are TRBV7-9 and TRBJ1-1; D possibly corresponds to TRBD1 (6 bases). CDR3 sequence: CASSPDSSEAFF. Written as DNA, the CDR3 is TGTGCCAGCAGCCCGGACAGTAGTGAGGCTTTCTTT.